This TCR beta chain stems from a study of T cells in Graves' hyperthyroidism and ophthalmopathy. The CDR3 regions of TCR beta were amplified from RNA transcripts. HTBI primers drove first-round RT-PCR of the TCR CDR3. TCRdb recomputed calls from the multiplex PCR reads with MiXCR, one row per CDR3 protein. This sample carries under 350,000 distinct CDR3 sequences, about 21% of them seen once, and the ten largest clones take about 50%. This clonotype was seen repeatedly, ten times or more. The receptor was derived from a woman aged 45 to 65 with Graves' hyperthyroidism. The source material was blood.

CDR3 sequence reads: CASSLATGGSSGNTIYF. In nucleotides, the CDR3 is TGTGCCAGCAGTTTAGCTACTGGGGGGTCGAGCGGAAACACCATATATTTT. V is TRBV12-3 or TRBV12-4 and J is TRBJ1-3, with a weak D call TRBD1 (5 bases). V lost 0 bases, J lost 4 bases, and 16 bases lay in between. The CDR3 has 17 amino acids.